The TCR beta chain under discussion was sequenced for a study of somatic mutations in cytotoxic T cells in rheumatoid arthritis. Study-wide background: Sorting by flow gave nearly 100% purity for some V beta antibody-stained T-cell populations, including V beta1+ cells sequenced for TCRB.

Concerning this clone itself: Its antigen is as yet unknown.

Germline V gene sequence: CDR1 MNHEY, CDR2 SVGAGI. The CDR3 loop spans 13 amino acids. V lost 4 bases and J 0 bases, leaving 6 bases between the germline ends. The repertoire was sequenced with immunoSEQ multiplex PCR; TCRdb's copy has only in-frame clones and lacks some. The sample yields about 16,000 clones, approximately 75% seen once. Overall study findings and caveats: TRBV07 showed slight underrepresentation in rheumatoid arthritis patients, unadjusted for multiple comparisons.

This TCR was recovered from an adult with rheumatoid arthritis. The chain couples TRBV6-5 to TRBJ1-2; D uncertain. The sequenced material came from CD8+ T cells sorted from blood. CDR3 bases: TGTGCCAGCAGTTCCCGCGCTAACTATGGCTACACCTTC. This sequence encodes CASSSRANYGYTF.